These 7 T cell receptor beta chains came from one sample sequenced in a study of cytomegalovirus exposure and HLA in healthy donors. The primer mix had 60 Vbeta and 13 Jbeta primers. Clones were read by immunoSEQ multiplex PCR, and TCRdb kept only the in-frame ones, dropping some. Of about 180,000 clones listed, more than 60% are singletons. The sample comprised PBMCs. The source is a human donor in good health.

This chain uses TRBV27 with TRBJ2-2, with 7 nucleotides matching TRBD2. The CDR3 has 14 residues. The germline V gene encodes CDR1 MNHEY and CDR2 SMNVEV (reference sequence). The J segment lost 4 bases and the V segment lost 3 bases, leaving 2 bases of the junction unmatched. The CDR3, as DNA: TGTGCCAGCAGTTTTTCGGGGGGCACCGGGGAGCTGTTTTTT. Translation: CASSFSGGTGELFF.

J is TRBJ2-2 and V is TRBV5-1, with a weak D call TRBD1 (7 bases). Germline V gene sequence: CDR1 SGHRS, CDR2 YFSETQ. This CDR3 has 15 amino acids. Trimming left V 6 bases short and J 6 bases short, with 18 bases between. The CDR3 region has the DNA TGCGCCAGCAAAGCCGGAGGGGGCGCCTCCGGGGAGCTGTTTTTT. Amino acid sequence: CASKAGGGASGELFF.

The chain links TRBV11-2 to TRBJ1-2, with D possibly matching TRBD1 (6 bases). Looked up from germline, CDR1 is SGHAT and CDR2 is FQNNGV. V was trimmed by 0 bases and J by 5 bases, leaving 13 bases between them. This CDR3 is built from 15 residues. The CDR3 here is CASSLDRTESYGYTF. CDR3 nucleotide sequence: TGTGCCAGCAGCTTAGACAGGACAGAGAGTTATGGCTACACCTTC.

The chain combines TRBV7-9 with TRBJ2-7; D may be TRBD2 (6 bases). CDR1 and CDR2 from the germline V gene are SEHNR and FQNEAQ (reference sequence). CDR3 size: 15 residues. Trimming stripped 5 bases from V and 3 bases from J, with 17 bases between. CDR3 nucleotides: TGTGCCAGCAGCAATCCACGGGCGGGGAGCTACGAGCAGTACTTC. Its translation is CASSNPRAGSYEQYF.

In regard to this clone: The junction differs from germline at one of its ends, possibly a read error. V and J are TRBV6-1 and TRBJ2-1; no clear D gene. The CDR3 has 15 residues. Germline CDR1 and CDR2: MNHNS and SASEGT. Here the CDR3 reads CASREDPSSYNEQFF. DNA of the CDR3: TGTGCCAGCAGAGAAGACCCTAGCTCCTACAATGAGCAGTTCTTC.

The table lists this clone with a few counts. The CDR3 loop reads CASSSGGEAEAFF. CDR3 in DNA: TGTGCCAGTAGTTCCGGGGGGGAGGCTGAAGCTTTCTTT. The V call is TRBV19, the J call TRBJ1-1, with D possibly being TRBD1 (5 bases). The ends were cut back, 5 bases at V and 6 bases at J, with 13 bases in the middle. CDR1 and CDR2 from the germline V gene are LNHDA and SQIVND (reference sequence). CDR3 size: 13 residues.

The chain carries TRBV9 and TRBJ2-3; 10 bases line up with TRBD1. The V and J ends lost 0 bases and 0 bases, in that order; junction bases with no gene match: 4. Germline V lookup: CDR1 SGDLS, CDR2 YYNGEE. CDR3 length: 17 residues. This chain's CDR3 is CASSVAGTGVSTDTQYF. The CDR3 nucleotides read TGTGCCAGCAGCGTAGCCGGGACAGGGGTCAGCACAGATACGCAGTATTTT.